A single sample is the source of the 24 T cell receptor beta chains below, sequenced in a study of blood T cell repertoires in COVID-19. The data were produced by immunoSEQ multiplex PCR, yet TCRdb's version contains in-frame clones alone and is incomplete. The table records roughly 200,000 clones, 75% to 90% of them present only once. Sequenced sample: peripheral blood. These receptors came from a man in his forties with acute or convalescent COVID-19.

This chain links TRBV6-2 or TRBV6-3 with TRBJ2-1, with TRBD2 matching over 8 bases. The V gene end was trimmed by 5 bases and the J gene end by 0 bases; junction bases not matched to a gene: 3. CDR1 is MNHEY, CDR2 SVGEGT, per germline. The CDR3 runs 15 residues. CDR3 loop: CASSRRGVSYNEQFF. The CDR3 DNA is TGTGCCAGCAGTCGGCGGGGGGTCTCCTACAATGAGCAGTTCTTC.

The gene calls are TRBV29-1 and TRBJ2-1, with TRBD2 as a possible D gene (6 bases). CDR3 length: 12 residues. Germline assignment: CDR1 SQVTM and CDR2 ANQGSEA. With 5 bases removed from V and 8 bases from J, the gap between germline ends came to 13 bases. CDR3 residues: CSVSTSPHEQFF. The CDR3 DNA reads as TGCAGCGTTTCAACTAGCCCCCATGAGCAGTTCTTC.

The chain uses TRBV4-2 and TRBJ2-5, with a possible D match to TRBD2 (5 bases). Trimming cost V 1 base and J 3 bases, with 18 bases left between them. The germline gives CDR1 LGHNA, CDR2 YNFKEQ. The CDR3 contains 17 residues. Here the CDR3 DNA reads TGTGCCAGCAGCCAAGGGTTTCGAGGGCGAGCGGAAGAGACCCAGTACTTC. Translated, it gives CASSQGFRGRAEETQYF.

This clone was recorded a few times. The chain links TRBV30 to TRBJ1-4; 9 nucleotides agree with TRBD1. In germline, CDR1 is GTSNPN, CDR2 SVGIG (reference sequence). Trimming cost V 0 bases and J 7 bases; bases outside gene matches: 6. The CDR3 is 15 residues long. The chain's CDR3 is CAWSVAGQGGEKLFF. In DNA, the CDR3 is TGTGCCTGGAGTGTAGCGGGACAGGGTGGTGAAAAACTGTTTTTT.

The rearrangement joins TRBV6-2 or TRBV6-3 to TRBJ2-7, with a tentative D call TRBD1 (5 bases). The germline V and J ends were trimmed by 2 bases and 2 bases, with 19 bases remaining between them. This CDR3 spans 17 amino acids. The germline V gene encodes CDR1 MNHEY and CDR2 SVGEGT. The CDR3 protein is CASSYAFSDPGTYEQYF. The DNA for the CDR3 is TGTGCCAGCAGTTACGCCTTCTCAGATCCAGGGACCTACGAGCAGTACTTC.

The rearrangement joins TRBV11-2 to TRBJ2-1, with a weak D call TRBD1 (6 bases). Trimming removed 3 bases from V and 8 bases from J, with 8 bases in between. CDR1 is SGHAT and CDR2 is FQNNGV in the germline V gene. CDR3 size: 12 residues. The CDR3 region has the DNA TGTGCCAGCAGCTTCCAGGGGTATGAGCAGTTCTTC. As protein: CASSFQGYEQFF.

The CDR3 region has the DNA TGTGCCAGCAGCTTCCGCCGACTATCGAACTATGGCTACACCTTC. Translation gives CASSFRRLSNYGYTF. This chain links TRBV7-2 with TRBJ1-2; D is undetermined. The V gene's germline CDR1 is SGHTA and CDR2 FQGNSA. CDR3 length: 15 amino acids. Trimming removed 3 bases at V and 2 bases at J, with 13 bases between.

The genes are TRBV7-8 and TRBJ2-7; tentatively, D is TRBD1 (6 bases). Germline CDR1 is SGHVS and CDR2 is FQNEAQ. Trimming pared 1 base from V and 2 bases from J, leaving 15 bases between. This CDR3 spans 16 amino acids. The CDR3 sequence is CASSLEARGNPYEQYF. The DNA for the CDR3 is TGTGCCAGCAGCTTAGAGGCCAGGGGAAACCCCTACGAGCAGTACTTC.

V usage is TRBV5-1 and J usage is TRBJ1-2; TRBD1 agrees at 9 bases. Germline V gives CDR1 SGHRS, CDR2 YFSETQ. This CDR3 region has 14 residues. The ends lost 0 bases at V and 6 bases at J; junction bases unmatched: 3. CDR3 in DNA: TGCGCCAGCAGCTTGGGACAGGGGGGCGATGGCTACACCTTC. It is translated as CASSLGQGGDGYTF.

The V call is TRBV30, the J call TRBJ2-7; D is possibly TRBD1 (6 bases). V was cut by 1 base and J by 3 bases, with 16 bases left in between. Per the germline V gene, CDR1 is GTSNPN and CDR2 is SVGIG (reference sequence). This CDR3 contains 15 residues. In DNA, the CDR3 is TGTGCCTGGAGTGCGGGACACGGCCCGGGCTACGAGCAGTACTTC. This encodes CAWSAGHGPGYEQYF.

A single count supports this clone. The chain recombines TRBV2 with TRBJ1-5; weak D call: TRBD1 (6 bases). The germline V gene has CDR1 SNHLY and CDR2 FYNNEI. V lost 7 bases and J lost 0, with 10 bases in between. The CDR3 has 14 amino acids. CDR3 coding DNA: TGTGCCAGCACAGGGGCCAATAGCAATCAGCCCCAGCATTTT. Its translation: CASTGANSNQPQHF. Using reference TRBV2 and TRBJ1-5 for the parts outside the CDR3, the full variable domain is EPEVTQTPSHQVTQMGQEVILRCVPISNHLYFYWYRQILGQKVEFLVSFYNNEISEKSEIFDDQFSVERPDGSNFTLKIRSTKLEDSAMYFCASTGANSNQPQHFGDGTRLSIL.

The chain is built from TRBV12-3 or TRBV12-4 and TRBJ2-7; 7 bases line up with TRBD2. This CDR3 contains 13 residues. Unmatched junction bases numbered 2, after V lost 2 bases and J lost 4 bases. The CDR3 sequence is CASSLSGAYEQYF. CDR3 bases: TGTGCCAGCAGTTTAAGCGGGGCTTACGAGCAGTACTTC.

A word on this clone: This specimen includes other DNA sequences encoding the same CDR3. The chain employs TRBV7-9 and TRBJ1-2; 9 nucleotides line up with TRBD1. After removal of 3 bases from V and 2 bases from J, the junction contained 1 base not matched to a gene. This CDR3 contains 14 residues. The germline CDR1 and CDR2 sequences are SEHNR and FQNEAQ (reference sequence). The DNA for the CDR3 is TGTGCCAGCAGCTTCGGACAGGGGAACTATGGCTACACCTTC. Translation gives CASSFGQGNYGYTF.

This clone has just one count. The chain links TRBV6-5 to TRBJ1-5; a weak D match, TRBD1 (6 bases). Germline V gene sequence: CDR1 MNHEY, CDR2 SVGAGI. Trimming left V 7 bases short and J 5 bases short, with 12 bases between. The CDR3 is 13 residues long. The chain's CDR3 is CASTTGLDQPQHF. DNA for the CDR3: TGTGCCAGCACTACAGGGTTGGATCAGCCCCAGCATTTT.

V gene TRBV5-1 combines with J gene TRBJ1-3; 8 bases map to TRBD1. Germline V gene data show CDR1 as SGHRS and CDR2 as YFSETQ. The CDR3 totals 18 residues. Losses at the gene ends were 3 bases for V and 0 bases for J; bases not matched to a gene: 11. This CDR3 is CASSYGLPGGPSGNTIYF. The DNA for the CDR3 is TGCGCCAGCAGCTACGGCCTTCCAGGGGGCCCCTCTGGAAACACCATATATTTT.

The gene calls are TRBV11-2 and TRBJ2-5; 8 bases agree with TRBD2. J was trimmed by 3 bases and V by 5 bases; bases with no gene match: 5. The length of the CDR3 is 14 residues. Germline V lookup: CDR1 SGHAT, CDR2 FQNNGV. In DNA, the CDR3 is TGTGCCAGCAGCCTCTTACTAGCGGAAGAGACCCAGTACTTC. Its translation is CASSLLLAEETQYF.

V and J are TRBV24-1 and TRBJ2-7, with 9 bases fitting TRBD1. This CDR3 is 16 amino acids long. Germline CDR1 is KGHDR and CDR2 is SFDVKD. V lost 0 bases to trimming and J lost 5 bases; unmatched junction nucleotides: 7. Written as DNA, the CDR3 is TGTGCCACCAGTGATTTGAGGGGACAGGGTCGGCACGAGCAGTACTTC. It yields the protein CATSDLRGQGRHEQYF.

The chain employs TRBV6-1 and TRBJ1-2; TRBD1 is a possible D gene (6 bases). Germline loops: CDR1 MNHNS, CDR2 SASEGT. The V and J ends lost 2 bases and 2 bases respectively, with 12 bases between them. The CDR3 consists of 15 residues. The CDR3 DNA reads as TGTGCCAGCAGTGAAATAGGCAGGGGAAACTATGGCTACACCTTC. It is translated as CASSEIGRGNYGYTF.

This rearrangement joins TRBV5-8 to TRBJ2-2; no firm D call. V was pared by 6 bases and J by 1 base, with 13 bases between. The CDR3 has 15 amino acids. The germline CDR1 and CDR2 sequences are SGHTS and YDEGEE. CDR3 protein: CASTFLPGNTGELFF. The CDR3 DNA reads TGTGCCAGCACCTTTCTCCCGGGGAACACCGGGGAGCTGTTTTTT.

The chain has TRBV6-5 and TRBJ1-5; D ambiguous. Germline lookup yields CDR1 MNHEY and CDR2 SVGAGI. The CDR3 loop spans 13 amino acids. Trimming left V 3 bases short and J 0 bases short, with 3 bases between. CDR3 sequence reads: CASSYRSNQPQHF. CDR3 sequence (DNA): TGTGCCAGCAGTTATCGTAGCAATCAGCCCCAGCATTTT.

The gene calls are TRBV6-5 and TRBJ2-7; 7 nucleotides match TRBD1. The CDR3 extends over 14 amino acids. V gave up 5 bases and J gave up 5 bases; unmatched junction bases: 9. From germline, CDR1 is MNHEY and CDR2 SVGAGI. CDR3 in amino acids: CASSPTGRLDEQYF. In nucleotides, the CDR3 is TGTGCCAGCAGTCCGACAGGGAGATTGGACGAGCAGTACTTC.

For the CDR3, the DNA is TGTGCCAGCAGTAGGGACAGGGCCTACGAGCAGTACTTC. Protein: CASSRDRAYEQYF. The rearrangement joins TRBV2 to TRBJ2-7; 9 bases map to TRBD1. V was pared by 5 bases and J by 2 bases, with 1 base of the junction left unmatched. Germline CDR1 reads SNHLY; CDR2 reads FYNNEI. CDR3 size: 13 residues.

The CDR3 is CASSRQGAANNEQFF. The DNA of the CDR3 is TGTGCCAGCAGTCGACAGGGGGCCGCAAACAATGAGCAGTTCTTC. V gene TRBV6-5 combines with J gene TRBJ2-1; 10 bases fit TRBD1. V gave up 5 bases and J gave up 5 bases; unmatched junction bases: 6. The germline V gene has CDR1 MNHEY and CDR2 SVGAGI. The CDR3 consists of 15 residues.

The chain links TRBV27 to TRBJ1-4; no clear D. The CDR3 length is 13 residues. V was clipped by 6 bases and J by 2 bases, with 7 bases between them. The V gene's germline CDR1 is MNHEY and CDR2 SMNVEV (reference sequence). CDR3 bases: TGTGCCAGCAGCGGAGGCACTAATGAAAAACTGTTTTTT. It codes for CASSGGTNEKLFF.